Sequencing of this T cell receptor (beta chain) was carried out in a study of T-cell memory formation after mild COVID-19 (TCRdb year 2021). In terms of the full investigation: TCR sequence clusters from the two donors were largely donor specific. T-cell clones expanding and contracting after mild COVID-19 in a couple of donors were tracked by longitudinal TCRalpha and TCRbeta repertoire sequencing. Two young, previously healthy adult volunteers made up the cohort, one male and one female.

TCRdb shows the sequencer as Illumina NovaSeq 6000. TCRalpha and TCRbeta cDNA libraries were constructed by 5'RACE with constant-segment primers, with sample barcodes and unique molecular identifiers being introduced. RNA was extracted from every sample with Trizol reagent. Libraries were amplified in two PCR steps, with a second sample barcode and Illumina TruSeq adapters added in the second step. The libraries were sequenced on an Illumina NovaSeq using 2 x 150 bp paired-end reads. Per the authors' processing: Reads were demultiplexed and collapsed into UMI-guided consensus sequences with migec v1.2.7. With mixcr v2.1.11, UMI consensuses were aligned to TRA and TRB V and J templates and assembled into clonotypes. A clonotype was counted as expanded or contracted only when both edgeR and NoisET called the clonotype significant, with the noise models trained on biological replicates. edgeR calls used a false discovery rate-adjusted p below 0.01 and a log2 fold-change threshold of 1. As an exploratory analysis of dynamics, max-normalized trajectories of the 1000 most abundant clonotypes were examined by PCA with hierarchical clustering. Separately sequenced CD4+ and CD8+ repertoires were used to assign the CD4 or CD8 phenotype of responding clones. The public reads were reanalyzed by TCRdb: fastp trimming at Q25, MiXCR alignment, in-frame beta chains only. Each entry merges the rows of one CDR3 protein and shows their most common DNA and genes. TCRdb's processing, not the authors' own work, is the source of the V and J calls. For this sample there are roughly 50,000 distinct CDR3 sequences; 12% appear just once. The ten largest make up under 30% of the sample.

PBMCs were isolated by Ficoll-Paque density gradient centrifugation. Points on this clonotype: This receptor's antigen is unknown. The sample holds no much larger clone one base away, and base qualities are not on file.

The germline V gene specifies SGHDN as CDR1 and FVKESK as CDR2. V is cut by 1 base and J by 0 bases, and the space between the germline ends is 9 bases. Taken from cysteine to phenylalanine, the CDR3 has 15 residues. Only CDR3 DNA remains: 45 bases, in frame from the first base. On the study overall, not on this receptor specifically: Contracting CD4+ clones were located mainly in the CM and EM memory subsets, whereas CD8+ clones were found to be enriched in EMRA. The second-wave clones that peaked on day 37 were not confirmed to be SARS-CoV-2 specific. Some responding clones were detected in pre-infection memory, which suggested that pre-existing cross-reactive memory T cells had joined the SARS-CoV-2 response. Clones that contracted from day 15 to 85 showed balanced CD4/CD8 phenotypes, whereas a second wave of clones that expanded from day 15 to 37 leaned towards CD4+. The study included only a couple of mild cases, and larger cohorts that include severe cases with pre-infection samples were judged to be necessary.

The sequenced sample was PBMCs or a T cell subset sorted from them (not recorded which). In this chain, TRBV14 is recombined with TRBJ1-1, with no confidently assigned D gene. This clonotype was sampled from a man between 18 and 35 years old who had mild COVID-19 (a few samples of this study predate the infection). The sample titles of this study are shuffled in the database, so cell type and time point are left out; the donor was told from shared clones. The CDR3: CASSQVFGVNTEAFF. At the DNA level, the sequence is TGTGCCAGCAGCCAAGTATTTGGGGTGAACACTGAAGCTTTCTTT.